The 23 T cell receptor beta chains given below trace back to one sample, sequenced in a study of CD8+ T cells in alopecia areata. Following extraction, RNA underwent reverse transcription to cDNA, which served as the sequencing template. Clones were sequenced by immunoSEQ multiplex PCR, and TCRdb holds only the in-frame ones, with some missing. Here the sample spans tens of thousands of clones, roughly half being singletons. Sequenced sample: NKG2D-high CD8+ T cells sorted from blood. These receptors were collected from a human donor with alopecia areata.

This sequence joins TRBV28 and TRBJ1-3; D unclear. The V end lost 2 bases, the J end lost 4 bases, and 6 bases lay between the germline ends. The CDR3 loop spans 13 amino acids. Germline CDR1 MDHEN, CDR2 SYDVKM. The CDR3 loop reads CASSLLQGNTIYF. The CDR3 DNA reads TGTGCCAGCAGTTTACTTCAGGGAAACACCATATATTTT.

J is TRBJ2-5 and V is TRBV6-6, with D perhaps assigned TRBD1 or TRBD2 (5 bases each). From germline, CDR1 is MNHNY and CDR2 SVGAGI (reference sequence). The CDR3 is 15 residues long. V was clipped by 4 bases and J by 5 bases, with 17 bases between them. In DNA form, the CDR3 reads TGTGCCAGCAGTTCGCGGGCAGGGCACCTCGAGACCCAGTACTTC. It specifies CASSSRAGHLETQYF.

This clone was recorded only once. The chain has TRBV19 and TRBJ1-5; D is uncertain. V was shortened by 1 base and J by 4 bases, with 11 bases between the two germline ends. Germline V CDR1 and CDR2: LNHDA, SQIVND (reference sequence). This CDR3 spans 15 amino acids. CDR3 in amino acids: CASSIAARANQPQHF. The CDR3 DNA reads TGTGCCAGTAGTATAGCCGCTCGGGCGAATCAGCCCCAGCATTTT.

This sequence joins TRBV7-9 and TRBJ2-7, with D perhaps being TRBD1 or TRBD2 (5 bases each). CDR3 length: 14 amino acids. V was clipped by 4 bases and J by 6 bases, with 16 bases between them. CDR1 SEHNR and CDR2 FQNEAQ come from the germline V gene (reference sequence). CDR3: CASSSGTGASEQYF. Written as DNA, the CDR3 is TGTGCCAGCAGCTCCGGGACCGGGGCGTCCGAGCAGTACTTC.

This clone was observed a handful of times. V gene TRBV5-6 combines with J gene TRBJ2-1; 11 bases line up with TRBD2. The CDR3 totals 18 residues. The germline V gene encodes CDR1 SGHDT and CDR2 YYEEEE. Losses at the gene ends were 4 bases for V and 1 base for J; bases not matched to a gene: 10. CDR3 protein: CASSTGLAVGLSYNEQFF. CDR3 bases: TGTGCCAGCAGCACGGGACTAGCGGTGGGGTTGTCCTACAATGAGCAGTTCTTC.

This clone has just one count. The chain links TRBV5-1 to TRBJ1-1; a possible D gene is TRBD1 (5 bases). This CDR3 spans 15 amino acids. CDR1 SGHRS and CDR2 YFSETQ come from the germline V gene. The germline V and J ends were trimmed by 4 bases and 1 base, with 14 bases remaining between them. Written as DNA, the CDR3 is TGCGCCAGCAGCGCCGGTCAAACAGGGAACACTGAAGCTTTCTTT. Translating it yields CASSAGQTGNTEAFF. The full variable domain, with the rest looked up from reference TRBV5-1 and TRBJ1-1, is KAGVTQTPRYLIKTRGQQVTLSCSPISGHRSVSWYQQTPGQGLQFLFEYFSETQRNKGNFPGRFSGRQFSNSRSEMNVSTLELGDSALYLCASSAGQTGNTEAFFGQGTRLTVV.

V gene TRBV5-6 combines with J gene TRBJ2-7; no clear D gene. Germline values: CDR1 SGHDT, CDR2 YYEEEE. Trimming cost V 0 bases and J 6 bases, with 7 bases left between them. The CDR3 totals 12 residues. The CDR3 DNA follows: TGTGCCAGCAGCTTGGGAGGAACCGAGCAGTACTTC. It encodes CASSLGGTEQYF. Drawing the rest from reference TRBV5-6 and TRBJ2-7, the complete variable domain is DAGVTQSPTHLIKTRGQQVTLRCSPKSGHDTVSWYQQALGQGPQFIFQYYEEEERQRGNFPDRFSGHQFPNYSSELNVNALLLGDSALYLCASSLGGTEQYFGPGTRLTVT.

This CDR3 reads CSVETNKIGGANTEAFF. In DNA, the CDR3 is TGCAGCGTTGAGACTAACAAAATAGGGGGAGCGAACACTGAAGCTTTCTTT. The chain joins TRBV29-1 to TRBJ1-1; D may be TRBD1 (6 bases). The CDR3 loop spans 17 amino acids. The germline V and J ends were trimmed by 3 bases and 1 base, with 21 bases remaining between them. Germline V CDR1 and CDR2: SQVTM, ANQGSEA.

This clone was seen a few times. This chain connects TRBV7-2 to TRBJ1-5; the match to TRBD1 covers 12 bases. With V trimmed by 1 base and J by 5 bases, 3 bases remained unmatched. Per germline, CDR1 SGHTA and CDR2 FQGNSA. The CDR3 loop spans 16 amino acids. DNA of the CDR3: TGTGCCAGCAGCTTAGACGGGGACAGGGGGCATCAGCCCCAGCATTTT. Translated: CASSLDGDRGHQPQHF.

This clone was observed a handful of times. In DNA form, the CDR3 reads TGTGCCAGCAGCACCGGACTAGCCCCAGACGAGCAGTACTTC. As protein: CASSTGLAPDEQYF. The rearrangement joins TRBV7-9 to TRBJ2-7, with 8 bases lining up with TRBD2. CDR1 is SEHNR and CDR2 is FQNEAQ in the germline V gene (reference sequence). Germline trimming cut 5 bases from V and 5 bases from J; bases unmatched to any gene: 8. The CDR3 is 14 residues long.

V and J are TRBV7-9 and TRBJ1-3; no definite D call. Germline V gene data show CDR1 as SEHNR and CDR2 as FQNEAQ (reference sequence). CDR3 length equals 11 residues. Trimming took off 4 bases at V and 2 bases at J, with 0 bases between the two ends. The CDR3, as DNA: TGTGCCAGCAGCTCTGGAAACACCATATATTTT. Amino acid sequence: CASSSGNTIYF.

A few counts support this clone. The genes are TRBV28 and TRBJ2-7; 10 bases line up with TRBD1. Germline V CDR1 and CDR2: MDHEN, SYDVKM. V dropped 5 bases and J dropped 2; count of bases not matched to a gene: 6. The CDR3 covers 15 residues. CDR3 coding DNA: TGTGCCAGCAGTCAACCAGGACAGGGGGCCTACGAGCAGTACTTC. Translating it yields CASSQPGQGAYEQYF.

This clone was observed a few times. The chain links TRBV15 to TRBJ2-7; perhaps D is TRBD1 or TRBD2 (6 bases each). CDR1 and CDR2 from the germline V gene are LNHNV and YYDKDF (reference sequence). This CDR3 contains 15 residues. The V end was cut by 1 base, the J end by 0 bases, with 10 bases between. For the CDR3, the DNA is TGTGCCACCAGCAGAGGCGGAGGGGGCTCCTACGAGCAGTACTTC. Amino acids: CATSRGGGGSYEQYF.

The V gene is TRBV7-9, the J gene TRBJ2-1; a weak D match, TRBD2 (6 bases). Germline lookup yields CDR1 SEHNR and CDR2 FQNEAQ (reference sequence). V lost 4 bases, J lost 0 bases, and 13 bases lay in between. The CDR3 has 16 residues. The CDR3, as DNA: TGTGCCAGCAGCTCGACGGGACTGAGCTCCTACAATGAGCAGTTCTTC. Translation: CASSSTGLSSYNEQFF.

This clone was recorded a few times. V usage is TRBV19 and J usage is TRBJ2-1; 9 positions agree with TRBD1. Germline trimming cut 6 bases from V and 2 bases from J; bases unmatched to any gene: 8. Germline loops: CDR1 LNHDA, CDR2 SQIVND (reference sequence). The CDR3 spans 16 residues. CDR3: CASSYRGLITYNEQFF. The CDR3 DNA reads as TGTGCCAGTAGCTACAGGGGGCTGATCACCTACAATGAGCAGTTCTTC.

The V and J genes are TRBV7-9 and TRBJ1-2; D remains unclear. This CDR3 has 15 amino acids. The germline CDR1 and CDR2 sequences are SEHNR and FQNEAQ (reference sequence). Trimming took off 3 bases at V and 4 bases at J, with 15 bases between the two ends. CDR3 protein: CASSFLGGPLYGYTF. The DNA for the CDR3 is TGTGCCAGCAGCTTTCTTGGAGGCCCCCTCTATGGCTACACCTTC.

The chain recombines TRBV13 with TRBJ2-7; no definite D call. Per the germline V gene, CDR1 is PRHDT and CDR2 is FYEKMQ (reference sequence). CDR3 size: 12 residues. V gave up 0 bases and J gave up 3 bases, with 3 bases separating them. This chain's CDR3 is CASSLGDYEQYF. The CDR3 DNA follows: TGTGCCAGCAGCTTAGGGGACTACGAGCAGTACTTC.

This CDR3 reads CASSPPGVGYEQYF. DNA of the CDR3: TGTGCCAGCAGCCCGCCGGGGGTTGGGTACGAGCAGTACTTC. V is TRBV13 and J is TRBJ2-7; the D gene is possibly TRBD2 (6 bases). Germline CDR1 PRHDT, CDR2 FYEKMQ (reference sequence). The V gene lost 5 bases and the J gene lost 4 bases, with 15 bases spanning the gap. This CDR3 comprises 14 residues.

The V and J genes are TRBV28 and TRBJ2-2; D perhaps matches TRBD1 (6 bases). This CDR3 is 14 amino acids long. V was cut by 7 bases and J by 7 bases, with 16 bases left in between. Germline lookup yields CDR1 MDHEN and CDR2 SYDVKM. The CDR3 bases are TGTGCCAGCACTACCAGGGGAACGGGCGGGGAGCTGTTTTTT. The encoded protein is CASTTRGTGGELFF.

The V gene is TRBV2, the J gene TRBJ2-5, with D hard to call. The germline V and J ends were trimmed by 4 bases and 4 bases, with 16 bases remaining between them. Germline V gene data show CDR1 as SNHLY and CDR2 as FYNNEI. The CDR3 totals 15 residues. The CDR3 coding sequence is TGTGCCAGCAGTGGTAACGCAGGTACCGGAGAGACCCAGTACTTC. Translating gives CASSGNAGTGETQYF.

The V gene is TRBV28, the J gene TRBJ1-1; D perhaps matches TRBD1 (6 bases). The V gene's germline CDR1 is MDHEN and CDR2 SYDVKM. V was clipped by 6 bases and J by 2 bases, with 16 bases between them. The CDR3 is 15 residues long. The chain's CDR3 is CASSLGHGYNTEAFF. The CDR3 DNA sequence: TGTGCCAGCAGCTTGGGACACGGGTACAACACTGAAGCTTTCTTT. Drawing the rest from reference TRBV28 and TRBJ1-1, the complete variable domain is DVKVTQSSRYLVKRTGEKVFLECVQDMDHENMFWYRQDPGLGLRLIYFSYDVKMKEKGDIPEGYSVSREKKERFSLILESASTNQTSMYLCASSLGHGYNTEAFFGQGTRLTVV.

The chain links TRBV6-5 to TRBJ2-5, with D maybe TRBD2 (5 bases). Judging by the DNA end, TRBJ2-7 fits better; the J call may be wrong. The CDR3 totals 15 residues. From germline, CDR1 is MNHEY and CDR2 SVGAGI. In DNA form, the CDR3 reads TGTGCCAGCAGTTACGGGAGTTGGGGATACTCCGAGCAGTACTTC. The encoded protein is CASSYGSWGYSEQYF.

This clone was counted between two and nine times. The chain employs TRBV28 and TRBJ2-5, with 11 bases that match TRBD2. Trimming took 1 base from V and 2 from J; bases not matched to a gene: 15. This CDR3 comprises 20 residues. Per germline, CDR1 MDHEN and CDR2 SYDVKM. The CDR3 loop is CASSLFGLSGGATEQETQYF. The CDR3 DNA reads as TGTGCCAGCAGTTTATTTGGCCTTAGCGGGGGGGCCACGGAACAAGAGACCCAGTACTTC.